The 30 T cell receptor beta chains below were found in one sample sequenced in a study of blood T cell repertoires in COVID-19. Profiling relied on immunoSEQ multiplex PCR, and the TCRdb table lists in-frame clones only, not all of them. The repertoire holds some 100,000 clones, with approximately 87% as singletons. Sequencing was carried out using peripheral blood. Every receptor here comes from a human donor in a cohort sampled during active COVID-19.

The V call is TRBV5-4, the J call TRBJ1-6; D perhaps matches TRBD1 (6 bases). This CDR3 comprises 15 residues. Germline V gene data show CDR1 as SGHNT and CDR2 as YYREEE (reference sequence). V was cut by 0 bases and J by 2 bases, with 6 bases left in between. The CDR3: CASSLEGAYNSPLHF. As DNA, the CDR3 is TGTGCCAGCAGCTTGGAGGGGGCCTATAATTCACCCCTCCACTTT.

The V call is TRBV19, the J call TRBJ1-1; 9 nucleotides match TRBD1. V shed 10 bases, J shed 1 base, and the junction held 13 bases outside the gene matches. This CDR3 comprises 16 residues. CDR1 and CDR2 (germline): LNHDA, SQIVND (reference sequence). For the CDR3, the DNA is TGTGCCACCAGGGGGATAGGGACAGGGACGAACACTGAAGCTTTCTTT. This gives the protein CATRGIGTGTNTEAFF.

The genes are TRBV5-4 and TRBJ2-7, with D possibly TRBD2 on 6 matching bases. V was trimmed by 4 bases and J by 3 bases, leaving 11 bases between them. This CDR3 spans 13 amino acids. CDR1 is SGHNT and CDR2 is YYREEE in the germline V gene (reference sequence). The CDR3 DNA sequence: TGTGCCAGCAGCCGGGGGTTGTTCTACGAGCAGTACTTC. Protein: CASSRGLFYEQYF.

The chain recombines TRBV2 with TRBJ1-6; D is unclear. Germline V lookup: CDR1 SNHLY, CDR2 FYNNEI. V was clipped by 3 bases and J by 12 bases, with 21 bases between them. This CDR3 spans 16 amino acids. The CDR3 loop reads CASSDGGSMGREPLHF. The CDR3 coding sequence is TGTGCCAGCAGTGACGGAGGCTCCATGGGTAGGGAACCCCTCCACTTT. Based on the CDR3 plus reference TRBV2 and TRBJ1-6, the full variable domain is EPEVTQTPSHQVTQMGQEVILRCVPISNHLYFYWYRQILGQKVEFLVSFYNNEISEKSEIFDDQFSVERPDGSNFTLKIRSTKLEDSAMYFCASSDGGSMGREPLHFGNGTRLTVT.

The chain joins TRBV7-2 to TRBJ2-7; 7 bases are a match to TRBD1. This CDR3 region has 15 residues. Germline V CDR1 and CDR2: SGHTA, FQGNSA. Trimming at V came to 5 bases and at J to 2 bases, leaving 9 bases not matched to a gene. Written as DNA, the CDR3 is TGTGCCAGCAGCGCGACCGGGACAGAAGCCTACGAGCAGTACTTC. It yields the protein CASSATGTEAYEQYF.

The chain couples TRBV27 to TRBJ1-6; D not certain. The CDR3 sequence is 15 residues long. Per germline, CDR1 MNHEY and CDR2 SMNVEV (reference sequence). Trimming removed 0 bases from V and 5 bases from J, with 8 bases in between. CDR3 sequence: CASSLSPQNNSPLHF. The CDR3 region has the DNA TGTGCCAGCAGTTTATCGCCCCAGAATAATTCACCCCTCCACTTT.

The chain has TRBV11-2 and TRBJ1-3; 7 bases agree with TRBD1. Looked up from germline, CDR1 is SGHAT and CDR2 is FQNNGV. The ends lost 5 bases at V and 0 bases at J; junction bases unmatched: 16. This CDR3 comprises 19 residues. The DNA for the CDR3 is TGTGCCAGCAGCCTAATTTCCATAGGGGGCCTGAGCTCTGGAAACACCATATATTTT. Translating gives CASSLISIGGLSSGNTIYF.

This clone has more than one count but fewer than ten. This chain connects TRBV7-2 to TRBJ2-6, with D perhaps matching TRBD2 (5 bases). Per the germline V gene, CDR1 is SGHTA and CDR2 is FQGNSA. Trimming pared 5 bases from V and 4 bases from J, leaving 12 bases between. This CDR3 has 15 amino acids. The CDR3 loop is CASSPSSSGANVLTF. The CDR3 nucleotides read TGTGCCAGCAGCCCCTCTAGCTCCGGGGCCAACGTCCTGACTTTC. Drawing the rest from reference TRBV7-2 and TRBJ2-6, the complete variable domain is GAGVSQSPSNKVTEKGKDVELRCDPISGHTALYWYRQSLGQGLEFLIYFQGNSAPDKSGLPSDRFSAERTGGSVSTLTIQRTQQEDSAVYLCASSPSSSGANVLTFGAGSRLTVL.

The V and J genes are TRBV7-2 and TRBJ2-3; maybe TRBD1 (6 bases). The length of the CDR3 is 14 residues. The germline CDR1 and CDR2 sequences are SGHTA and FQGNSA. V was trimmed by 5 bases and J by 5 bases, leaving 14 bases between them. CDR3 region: CASSMGQRGDTQYF. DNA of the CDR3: TGTGCCAGCAGCATGGGACAACGGGGAGATACGCAGTATTTT.

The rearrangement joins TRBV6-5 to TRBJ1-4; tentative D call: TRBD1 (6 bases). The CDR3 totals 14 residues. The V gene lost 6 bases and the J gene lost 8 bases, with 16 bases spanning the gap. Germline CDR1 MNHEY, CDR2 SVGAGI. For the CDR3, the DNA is TGTGCCAGCAGATTGACAGGTCCTTGGGAAAAACTGTTTTTT. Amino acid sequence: CASRLTGPWEKLFF.

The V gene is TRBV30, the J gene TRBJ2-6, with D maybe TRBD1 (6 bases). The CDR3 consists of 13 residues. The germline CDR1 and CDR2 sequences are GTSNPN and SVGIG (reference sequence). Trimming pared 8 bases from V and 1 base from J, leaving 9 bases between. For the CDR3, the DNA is TGTGCCCTCGACAGGTCTGGGGCCAACGTCCTGACTTTC. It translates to CALDRSGANVLTF.

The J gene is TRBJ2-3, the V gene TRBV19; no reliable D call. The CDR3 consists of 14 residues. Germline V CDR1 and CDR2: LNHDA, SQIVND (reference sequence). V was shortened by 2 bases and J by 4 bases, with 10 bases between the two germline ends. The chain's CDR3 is CASSINSPPDTQYF. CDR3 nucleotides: TGTGCCAGTAGTATAAACTCGCCCCCAGATACGCAGTATTTT.

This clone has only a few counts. The CDR3 reads CASSEIGTPTFYEQYF. The DNA of the CDR3 is TGTGCCAGCAGCGAAATCGGGACACCGACGTTCTACGAGCAGTACTTC. The J gene is TRBJ2-7, the V gene TRBV7-9; a weak D match, TRBD1 (6 bases). Trimming removed 5 bases at V and 3 bases at J, with 20 bases between. This CDR3 spans 16 amino acids. Germline CDR1 is SEHNR and CDR2 is FQNEAQ (reference sequence).

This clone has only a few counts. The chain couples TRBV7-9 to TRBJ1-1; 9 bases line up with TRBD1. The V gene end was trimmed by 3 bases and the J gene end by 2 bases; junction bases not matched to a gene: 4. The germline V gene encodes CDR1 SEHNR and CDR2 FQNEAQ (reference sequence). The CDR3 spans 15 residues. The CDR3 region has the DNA TGTGCCAGCAGCTTTAGGACAGGGGTAAACACTGAAGCTTTCTTT. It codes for CASSFRTGVNTEAFF.

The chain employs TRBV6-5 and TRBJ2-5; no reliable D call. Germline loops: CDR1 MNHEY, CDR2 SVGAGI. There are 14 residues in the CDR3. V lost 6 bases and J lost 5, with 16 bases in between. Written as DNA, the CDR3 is TGTGCCAGCAGCCAGACTGACTTGTCGGAGACCCAGTACTTC. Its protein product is CASSQTDLSETQYF.

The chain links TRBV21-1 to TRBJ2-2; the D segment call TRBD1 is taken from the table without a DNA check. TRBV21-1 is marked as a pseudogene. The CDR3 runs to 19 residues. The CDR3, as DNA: TGTGCCAGCAGCAAAATACTCAGCTCCAGGGGGGTGGACACCGGGGAGCTGTTTTTT. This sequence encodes CASSKILSSRGVDTGELFF.

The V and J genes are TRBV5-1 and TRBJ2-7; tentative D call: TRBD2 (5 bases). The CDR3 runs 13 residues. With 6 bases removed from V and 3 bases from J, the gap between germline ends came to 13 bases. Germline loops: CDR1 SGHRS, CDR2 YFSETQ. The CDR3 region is CASNQVGGYEQYF. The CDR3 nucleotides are TGCGCCAGCAACCAGGTAGGAGGCTACGAGCAGTACTTC.

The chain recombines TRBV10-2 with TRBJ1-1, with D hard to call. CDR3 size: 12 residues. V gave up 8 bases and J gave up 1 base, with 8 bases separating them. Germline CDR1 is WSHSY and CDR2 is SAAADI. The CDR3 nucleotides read TGCGCCAGCGGAACAGAGAACACTGAAGCTTTCTTT. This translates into CASGTENTEAFF.

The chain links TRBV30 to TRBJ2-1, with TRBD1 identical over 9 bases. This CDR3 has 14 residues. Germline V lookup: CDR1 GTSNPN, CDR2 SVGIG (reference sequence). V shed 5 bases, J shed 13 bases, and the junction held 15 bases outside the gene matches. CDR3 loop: CAWGTGTGSPSQFF. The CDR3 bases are TGTGCCTGGGGGACCGGGACAGGGTCCCCTAGCCAGTTCTTC. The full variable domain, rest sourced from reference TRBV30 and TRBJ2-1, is SQTIHQWPATLVQPVGSPLSLECTVEGTSNPNLYWYRQAAGRGLQLLFYSVGIGQISSEVPQNLSASRPQDRQFILSSKKLLLSDSGFYLCAWGTGTGSPSQFFGPGTRLTVL.

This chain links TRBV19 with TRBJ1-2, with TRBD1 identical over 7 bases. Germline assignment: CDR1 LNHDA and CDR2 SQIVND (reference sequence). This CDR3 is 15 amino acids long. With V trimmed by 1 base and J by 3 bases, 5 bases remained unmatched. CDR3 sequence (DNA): TGTGCCAGTAGTATAGGAGCGACAGGGTACTATGGCTACACCTTC. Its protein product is CASSIGATGYYGYTF.

CDR3 DNA sequence: TGCAGCGTTGATGGGCAAGGGGTTAGGGTCACCTTC. The encoded protein is CSVDGQGVRVTF. V and J are TRBV29-1 and TRBJ1-2; D possibly corresponds to TRBD1 (5 bases). This CDR3 is built from 12 residues. CDR1 is SQVTM, CDR2 ANQGSEA, per germline. V was trimmed by 3 bases and J by 13 bases, leaving 18 bases between them.

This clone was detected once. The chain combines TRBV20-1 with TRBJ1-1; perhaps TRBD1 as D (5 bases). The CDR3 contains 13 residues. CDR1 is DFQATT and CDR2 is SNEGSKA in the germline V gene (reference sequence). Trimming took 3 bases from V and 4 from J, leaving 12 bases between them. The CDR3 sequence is CSASSGEVTEAFF. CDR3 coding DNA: TGCAGTGCTAGTTCGGGGGAGGTCACTGAAGCTTTCTTT.

The CDR3 reads CASSNWDSNSPLHF. CDR3 nucleotide sequence: TGTGCCAGTAGTAACTGGGACAGTAATTCACCCCTCCACTTT. V gene TRBV19 combines with J gene TRBJ1-6, with 7 bases lining up with TRBD1. The junction had 3 bases not matched to a gene; V was cut back by 4 bases and J by 6 bases. CDR3 length equals 14 residues. The V gene's germline CDR1 is LNHDA and CDR2 SQIVND (reference sequence).

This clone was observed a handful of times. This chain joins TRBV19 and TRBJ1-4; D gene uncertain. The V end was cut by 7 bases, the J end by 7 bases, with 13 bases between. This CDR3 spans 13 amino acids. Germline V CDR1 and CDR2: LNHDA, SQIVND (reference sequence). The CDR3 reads CASTRRKGEKLFF. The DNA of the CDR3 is TGTGCCAGTACTCGCAGGAAAGGTGAAAAACTGTTTTTT.

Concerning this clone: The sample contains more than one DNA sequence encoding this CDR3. In DNA, the CDR3 is TGTGCCAGCAGCTTGGAGGCTAGCGGGAGGAGAGCGGGGGAGCTGTTTTTT. Residues: CASSLEASGRRAGELFF. V is TRBV5-6 and J is TRBJ2-2, with 11 bases lining up with TRBD2. V lost 0 bases to trimming and J lost 8 bases; unmatched junction nucleotides: 9. CDR3 length: 17 residues. Germline CDR1 SGHDT, CDR2 YYEEEE.

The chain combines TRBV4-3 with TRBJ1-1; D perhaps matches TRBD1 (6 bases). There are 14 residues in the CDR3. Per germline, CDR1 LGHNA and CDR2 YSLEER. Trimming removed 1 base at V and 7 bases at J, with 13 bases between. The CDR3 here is CASSQVGRGNEAFF. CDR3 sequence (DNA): TGCGCCAGCAGCCAAGTCGGCAGGGGAAATGAAGCTTTCTTT.

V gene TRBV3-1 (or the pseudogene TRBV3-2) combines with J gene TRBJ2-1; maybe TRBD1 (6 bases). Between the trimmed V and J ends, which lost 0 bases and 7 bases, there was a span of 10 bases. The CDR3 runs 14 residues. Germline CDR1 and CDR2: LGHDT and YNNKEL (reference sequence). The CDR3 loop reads CASSQERRGNEQFF. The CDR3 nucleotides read TGTGCCAGCAGCCAAGAACGCAGGGGAAATGAGCAGTTCTTC.

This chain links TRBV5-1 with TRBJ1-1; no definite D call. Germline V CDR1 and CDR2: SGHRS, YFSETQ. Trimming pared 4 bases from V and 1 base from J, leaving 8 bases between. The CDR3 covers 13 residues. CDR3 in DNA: TGCGCCAGCAGCGTACAGACGAACACTGAAGCTTTCTTT. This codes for CASSVQTNTEAFF.

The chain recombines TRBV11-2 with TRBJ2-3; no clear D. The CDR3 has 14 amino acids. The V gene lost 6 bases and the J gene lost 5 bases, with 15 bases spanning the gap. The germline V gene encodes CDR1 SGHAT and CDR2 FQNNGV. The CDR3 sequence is CASSPGLAVDTQYF. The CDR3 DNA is TGTGCCAGCAGTCCCGGGTTGGCAGTAGATACGCAGTATTTT.

The CDR3 loop is CASTGDSWRGYTF. As DNA, the CDR3 is TGTGCCAGCACGGGGGACTCCTGGAGGGGCTACACCTTC. The rearrangement uses TRBV5-8 and TRBJ1-2; D is perhaps TRBD1 (5 bases). Germline loops: CDR1 SGHTS, CDR2 YDEGEE. Trimming stripped 6 bases from V and 8 bases from J, with 17 bases between. This CDR3 comprises 13 residues.